The T cell receptor (beta chain) described here comes from a study of control samples from healthy donors and cancer patients. The protocol was immunoSEQ multiplex PCR, while the TCRdb copy is restricted to in-frame clones and leaves out a portion. The data show around 130,000 clones, roughly 84% seen once. The CDR3 has 13 residues. The germline V gene has CDR1 ENHRY and CDR2 SYGVKD. Trimming took 7 bases from V and 9 from J, leaving 13 bases between them. Source material: blood. The TCR comes from a man in his fifties or sixties in good health. The rearrangement joins TRBV10-3 to TRBJ1-6; D gene ambiguous. CDR3 coding DNA: TGTGCCATCAAGCGGACCGAGGGTTCACCCCTCCACTTT. Residues: CAIKRTEGSPLHF.